Below, 19 T cell receptor beta chains from the same sample are listed, as sequenced in a study of early T cells in non-severe SARS-CoV-2 infection. TCRdb re-analysed the 5' RACE reads in MiXCR, keeping a single row per CDR3 protein. The repertoire includes 25,000 to 35,000 distinct CDR3 sequences, around 3% of them detected once, and 0.55% to 0.9% sits in the top ten. The specimen sequenced was whole blood. The receptors originated from an adult who was a healthcare worker with PCR-confirmed SARS-CoV-2 infection or an uninfected control (not recorded which).

The table lists this clonotype with many counts. The chain has TRBV7-4 and TRBJ2-7; maybe TRBD1 (7 bases). V shed 2 bases and J shed 7 bases, with 18 bases lying between them. Per the germline V gene, CDR1 is SGHVT and CDR2 is SQSDAQ. This CDR3 spans 15 amino acids. CDR3 nucleotides: TGTGCCAGCAGCTTATGTCCAGGGGGGTTAGGAGAGCAGTACGTC. Protein: CASSLCPGGLGEQYV.

This clonotype was seen repeatedly, ten times or more. V and J are TRBV12-3 or TRBV12-4 and TRBJ2-3, with unresolved D. The V end lost 4 bases, the J end lost 2 bases, and 10 bases lay between the germline ends. The CDR3 length is 14 residues. CDR3 in amino acids: CASSSDRVTDTQYF. The CDR3 coding sequence is TGTGCCAGCAGTTCCGACCGGGTCACAGATACGCAGTATTTT.

This clonotype was seen at least ten times. The chain is built from TRBV11-2 and TRBJ2-3; no clear D. CDR1 and CDR2 from the germline V gene are SGHAT and FQNNGV. The V and J ends lost 4 bases and 0 bases respectively, with 11 bases between them. This CDR3 spans 15 amino acids. The CDR3 DNA reads TGTGCCAGCAGCTCCTGGAGAGAGAGCACAGATACGCAGTATTTT. This gives the protein CASSSWRESTDTQYF.

This clonotype was seen ten or more times. The V call is TRBV5-4, the J call TRBJ2-7; D perhaps matches TRBD1 (5 bases). The germline gives CDR1 SGHNT, CDR2 YYREEE (reference sequence). This CDR3 comprises 14 residues. Trimming took 1 base from V and 2 from J, leaving 10 bases between them. CDR3 bases: TGTGCCAGCAGCTTGAATCAGGGTACCTACGAGCAGTACGTC. Encoded protein: CASSLNQGTYEQYV.

This clonotype was observed many times. This chain joins TRBV29-1 and TRBJ2-2, with D hard to call. This CDR3 has 13 amino acids. V was clipped by 7 bases and J by 0 bases, with 9 bases between them. CDR1 SQVTM and CDR2 ANQGSEA come from the germline V gene. This CDR3 reads CSDLTSNTGELFF. The CDR3 coding sequence is TGCAGCGATTTGACCTCGAACACCGGGGAGCTGTTTTTT.

In its sample, this clonotype was seen many times. V usage is TRBV7-9 and J usage is TRBJ1-1, with no clear D. Trimming stripped 1 base from V and 7 bases from J, with 13 bases between. The CDR3 sequence is 14 residues long. Per germline, CDR1 SEHNR and CDR2 FQNEAQ (reference sequence). The CDR3 loop is CASSLGATDLEAFF. CDR3 coding DNA: TGTGCCAGCAGCTTAGGGGCGACTGACCTTGAAGCTTTCTTT.

This clonotype is categorized as medium-sized. The chain links TRBV6-1 to TRBJ2-3, with a tentative D call TRBD1 (5 bases). V lost 2 bases, J lost 5 bases, and 8 bases lay in between. The length of the CDR3 is 13 residues. The germline V gene has CDR1 MNHNS and CDR2 SASEGT. CDR3 loop: CASSEIRGDTQYF. CDR3 bases: TGTGCCAGCAGTGAAATAAGGGGAGATACGCAGTATTTT.

Many counts were recorded for this clonotype. The chain uses TRBV18 and TRBJ1-1, with D possibly being TRBD1 (5 bases). The CDR3 runs 15 residues. V lost 0 bases, J lost 4 bases, and 12 bases lay in between. Germline assignment: CDR1 KGHSH and CDR2 LQKENI. The CDR3, as DNA: TGTGCCAGCTCACCACCTGGGGGGAAGGGCACTGAAGCTTTCTTT. Residues: CASSPPGGKGTEAFF.

This clonotype has more than one count but fewer than ten. The chain joins TRBV6-2 or TRBV6-3 to TRBJ1-1, with D unresolved. CDR1 MNHEY and CDR2 SVGEGT come from the germline V gene. The CDR3 extends over 15 amino acids. V dropped 2 bases and J dropped 0 bases, with 10 bases sitting between them. This CDR3 is CASSYRTAMNTEAFF. CDR3 sequence (DNA): TGTGCCAGCAGTTACCGGACTGCCATGAACACTGAAGCTTTCTTT.

This clonotype was picked up many times. V gene TRBV20-1 combines with J gene TRBJ2-1, with TRBD2 identical over 8 bases. V was clipped by 4 bases and J by 0 bases; unmatched bases: 2. Germline CDR1 reads DFQATT; CDR2 reads SNEGSKA (reference sequence). The CDR3 totals 14 residues. As DNA, the CDR3 is TGCAGTGCTATCGGGGGGGCCTCCTACAATGAGCAGTTCTTC. Protein product: CSAIGGASYNEQFF.

This clonotype was seen at least ten times. This chain uses TRBV12-3 or TRBV12-4 with TRBJ2-5; TRBD2 matches 7 bases. The V segment lost 0 bases and the J segment 3 bases; nucleotides outside the gene matches: 7. The CDR3 totals 16 residues. The CDR3 sequence is CASSLAPESGEETQYF. The CDR3 coding sequence is TGTGCCAGCAGTTTAGCGCCGGAAAGCGGGGAAGAGACCCAGTACTTC.

This clonotype has ten or more counts. The chain has TRBV5-6 and TRBJ2-1; perhaps TRBD2 as D (6 bases). CDR1 and CDR2 (germline): SGHDT, YYEEEE. V lost 0 bases and J 9 bases, leaving 31 bases between the germline ends. CDR3 length: 20 residues. The CDR3 protein is CASSLGPGAQQSISSGEQFF. DNA for the CDR3: TGTGCCAGCAGCTTGGGGCCGGGAGCTCAACAATCAATTTCGTCTGGTGAGCAGTTCTTC.

At least ten counts were recorded for this clonotype. The genes are TRBV18 and TRBJ1-5; D possibly corresponds to TRBD1 (6 bases). In germline, CDR1 is KGHSH, CDR2 LQKENI. Trimming took 2 bases from V and 3 from J, leaving 11 bases between them. This CDR3 comprises 15 residues. CDR3 loop: CASSPDWGANQPQHF. The CDR3 nucleotides are TGTGCCAGCTCACCAGATTGGGGGGCCAATCAGCCCCAGCATTTT.

This clonotype was seen ten or more times. The genes are TRBV7-6 and TRBJ2-1; perhaps TRBD1 as D (5 bases). Germline V gene sequence: CDR1 SGHVS, CDR2 FNYEAQ. CDR3 size: 13 residues. The germline V and J ends were trimmed by 2 bases and 8 bases, with 10 bases remaining between them. The chain's CDR3 is CASSLRQIDEQFF. The CDR3 nucleotides are TGTGCCAGCAGCTTAAGACAGATCGATGAGCAGTTCTTC.

This clonotype was counted at least ten times. The chain uses TRBV18 and TRBJ2-7, with 9 positions matching TRBD1. The germline V gene encodes CDR1 KGHSH and CDR2 LQKENI. V trimming: 3 bases; J trimming: 3 bases; junction bases outside the gene matches: 6. The CDR3 spans 15 residues. The CDR3 DNA follows: TGTGCCAGCTCACCCTCACGGGACAGGGTCTACGAGCAGTACGTC. Translating gives CASSPSRDRVYEQYV.

A few counts support this clonotype. This CDR3 is CASSPPDSNEKLFF. The DNA of the CDR3 is TGTGCCAGCAGCCCGCCTGACAGCAATGAAAAACTGTTTTTT. This chain uses TRBV5-4 with TRBJ1-4, with a weak D call TRBD1 (5 bases). Per germline, CDR1 SGHNT and CDR2 YYREEE (reference sequence). CDR3 length equals 14 residues. V was trimmed by 4 bases and J by 5 bases, leaving 12 bases between them. The full variable domain, completed using reference TRBV5-4 and TRBJ1-4, is ETGVTQSPTHLIKTRGQQVTLRCSSQSGHNTVSWYQQALGQGPQFIFQYYREEENGRGNFPPRFSGLQFPNYSSELNVNALELDDSALYLCASSPPDSNEKLFFGSGTQLSVL.

There are many counts of this clonotype. The chain recombines TRBV20-1 with TRBJ1-5; no clear D. The CDR3 is 12 amino acids. Germline-derived CDR1 and CDR2 are DFQATT and SNEGSKA (reference sequence). The V end was cut by 3 bases, the J end by 6 bases, with 9 bases between. CDR3 DNA: TGCAGTGCTAGCGATGGGAGTCAGCCCCAGCATTTT. The encoded protein is CSASDGSQPQHF.

This clonotype was detected ten times or more. This chain links TRBV5-1 with TRBJ2-1; 7 bases match TRBD1. CDR1 and CDR2 from the germline V gene are SGHRS and YFSETQ. V shed 4 bases and J 4 bases; nucleotides not matched to a gene: 5. This CDR3 comprises 14 residues. CDR3 sequence: CASSPPGGYNEQFF. The CDR3 DNA reads TGCGCCAGCAGCCCACCAGGGGGTTACAATGAGCAGTTCTTC.

This clonotype was seen repeatedly, ten times or more. This chain joins TRBV18 and TRBJ2-1; D unclear. The germline V and J ends were trimmed by 2 bases and 8 bases, with 7 bases remaining between them. Germline loops: CDR1 KGHSH, CDR2 LQKENI. The CDR3 spans 12 residues. This CDR3 is CASSPILHEQFF. CDR3 DNA: TGTGCCAGCTCACCAATTCTCCATGAGCAGTTCTTC. Drawing the rest from reference TRBV18 and TRBJ2-1, the complete variable domain is NAGVMQNPRHLVRRRGQEARLRCSPMKGHSHVYWYRQLPEEGLKFMVYLQKENIIDESGMPKERFSAEFPKEGPSILRIQQVVRGDSAAYFCASSPILHEQFFGPGTRLTVL.